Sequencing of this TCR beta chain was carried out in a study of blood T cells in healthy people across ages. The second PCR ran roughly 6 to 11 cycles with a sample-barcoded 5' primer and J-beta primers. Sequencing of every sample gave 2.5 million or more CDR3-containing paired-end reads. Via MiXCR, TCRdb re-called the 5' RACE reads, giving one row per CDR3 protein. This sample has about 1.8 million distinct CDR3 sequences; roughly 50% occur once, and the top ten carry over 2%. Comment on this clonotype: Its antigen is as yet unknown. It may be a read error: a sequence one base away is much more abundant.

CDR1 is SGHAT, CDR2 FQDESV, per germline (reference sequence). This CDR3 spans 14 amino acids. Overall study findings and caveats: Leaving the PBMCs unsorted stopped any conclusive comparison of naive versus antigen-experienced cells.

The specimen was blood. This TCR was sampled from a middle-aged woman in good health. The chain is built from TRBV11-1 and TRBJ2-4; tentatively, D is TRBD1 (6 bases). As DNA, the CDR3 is TGTACCAGCAGCTTGGACAGATCCAAAAACATTCAGTACTTC. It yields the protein CTSSLDRSKNIQYF.